This TCR beta chain originates from a study of OX40 agonist ivuxolimab in advanced cancers. Study results and limitations: Both CD4+ and CD8+ T cell populations in blood had undergone clonal expansion by week 6 at 0.1 to 3.0 mg/kg. The average count of expanded clones was higher among CD8+ T cells than among CD4+.

There are 15 residues in the CDR3. Per the germline V gene, CDR1 is LNHDA and CDR2 is SQIVND (reference sequence). V gave up 3 bases and J gave up 1 base, with 10 bases separating them. In regard to this clone: Its matching antigen is unknown.

Profiled with immunoSEQ multiplex PCR; TCRdb holds only in-frame clones, not every one. The table records approximately 39,000 clones, approximately 90% of them present only once. Material: CD4+ or CD8+ T cells sorted from blood, obtained in a trial of the OX40 agonist ivuxolimab. The chain is built from TRBV19 and TRBJ2-1, with D perhaps TRBD2 (6 bases). This TCR came from an adult with an advanced solid tumor such as melanoma, head and neck, liver or kidney cancer. This CDR3 reads CASSMVGSSYNEQFF. For the CDR3, the DNA is TGTGCCAGTAGTATGGTCGGGAGTTCCTACAATGAGCAGTTCTTC.